Listed below are T cell receptor beta chains from one sample, sequenced in a study of blood T cell repertoires in COVID-19. Sequencing was performed with immunoSEQ multiplex PCR; in TCRdb, only in-frame clones are kept and a portion is missing. The sample includes about 71,000 clones, about 80% of them seen just once. Sequencing input: peripheral blood. These TCRs come from a man aged 25 to 45 with COVID-19, enrolled during active disease. Each CDR3 is given with its conserved first and last residue. D genes are given only for firm matches.

d_gene: .
v_gene: TRBV4-3
j_gene: TRBJ2-5
CDR3aa: CASSQGQGYETQYF

d_gene: TRBD1
v_gene: TRBV15
j_gene: TRBJ1-1
CDR3aa: CATSREQGRTEAFF

d_gene: .
v_gene: TRBV5-1
j_gene: TRBJ2-7
CDR3aa: CASSLGGGGHEQYF

d_gene: TRBD2
v_gene: TRBV5-1
j_gene: TRBJ2-3
CDR3aa: CASSSSRAGETTQYF

d_gene: .
v_gene: TRBV6-1
j_gene: TRBJ2-7
CDR3aa: CASSEGGITYEQYF

d_gene: TRBD2
v_gene: TRBV11-2
j_gene: TRBJ2-5
CDR3aa: CASSLGRAGERQETQYF

d_gene: .
v_gene: TRBV11-2
j_gene: TRBJ2-7
CDR3aa: CANSPSGSHEQYF

d_gene: .
v_gene: TRBV19
j_gene: TRBJ2-3
CDR3aa: CAEGTDTQYF

d_gene: .
v_gene: TRBV27
j_gene: TRBJ2-7
CDR3aa: CASSLLRGSTSYEQYF

d_gene: .
v_gene: TRBV3-1/TRBV3-2
j_gene: TRBJ1-2
CDR3aa: CASSQDLRRPKEGYTF

d_gene: .
v_gene: TRBV4-2
j_gene: TRBJ1-1
CDR3aa: CASSQDSAGRTEAFF

d_gene: .
v_gene: TRBV6-5
j_gene: TRBJ2-3
CDR3aa: CASSTQTGVDTQYF

d_gene: TRBD1
v_gene: TRBV6-2/TRBV6-3
j_gene: TRBJ2-7
CDR3aa: CASSSGGAPGEQYF

d_gene: TRBD1
v_gene: TRBV27
j_gene: TRBJ2-1
CDR3aa: CASNPGTGAYNEQFF

d_gene: .
v_gene: TRBV30
j_gene: TRBJ2-7
CDR3aa: CAWSVQGQPGFYEQYF

d_gene: .
v_gene: TRBV19
j_gene: TRBJ2-1
CDR3aa: CASSIDTGYPHNDEQFF

d_gene: .
v_gene: TRBV7-2
j_gene: TRBJ2-5
CDR3aa: CASSLVSRRVSETQYF

d_gene: .
v_gene: TRBV18
j_gene: TRBJ2-1
CDR3aa: CASSPAKWRAGLLPAQFF

d_gene: .
v_gene: TRBV5-4
j_gene: TRBJ2-4
CDR3aa: CASSDPIAKNIQYF

d_gene: TRBD1
v_gene: TRBV10-1
j_gene: TRBJ2-2
CDR3aa: CASPTGTEHRGAVF

d_gene: .
v_gene: TRBV11-2
j_gene: TRBJ1-1
CDR3aa: CASSFGQRNTEAFF

d_gene: TRBD1
v_gene: TRBV20-1
j_gene: TRBJ2-4
CDR3aa: CSASPGTGIKNIQYF

d_gene: TRBD1
v_gene: TRBV2
j_gene: TRBJ1-2
CDR3aa: CASSEAGTANYGYTF

d_gene: .
v_gene: TRBV19
j_gene: TRBJ2-1
CDR3aa: CASSLLLPSEQFF

d_gene: TRBD2
v_gene: TRBV5-1
j_gene: TRBJ2-7
CDR3aa: CASSPGTSGYEQYF

d_gene: TRBD1
v_gene: TRBV2
j_gene: TRBJ1-1
CDR3aa: CASRGRQGSNTEAFF

d_gene: .
v_gene: TRBV18
j_gene: TRBJ1-4
CDR3aa: CASSPGAGSEKLFF